A selection of T cell receptor beta chains follows, all from one sample in a study of lymphopenia after photon versus proton radiotherapy. Clones were read by immunoSEQ multiplex PCR, and TCRdb kept only the in-frame ones, dropping some. Here the sample spans 50,000 to 75,000 clones, 86% being singletons. Sample: peripheral blood, taken from a patient treated with photon-based radiotherapy. Receptors originate from a man in his forties with gastric cancer. The CDR3 runs from the conserved cysteine through the conserved F or W. The order of the fields is V gene, D gene, clone size, J gene, CDR3 protein, CDR3 DNA. A D gene is named only where the DNA matches it firmly. Some rows have no size entry. The others give once, few or many, or a class for an expanded clone.

TRBV27	NA	NA	TRBJ1-6	CASMGGTSNSPLHF	TGTGCCAGCATGGGGGGAACCAGTAATTCACCCCTCCACTTT
TRBV18	TRBD1	NA	TRBJ1-1	CASSSGQRAEAFF	TGTGCCAGCTCATCGGGACAGAGGGCTGAAGCTTTCTTT
TRBV5-1	TRBD2	NA	TRBJ2-7	CASSPSGGAYEQYF	TGCGCCAGCAGCCCTAGCGGGGGGGCCTACGAGCAGTACTTC
TRBV2	TRBD1	NA	TRBJ1-1	CASSDRGYTEAFF	TGTGCCAGCAGTGACAGGGGGTACACTGAAGCTTTCTTT
TRBV30	NA	NA	TRBJ2-7	CAWSGQGSGEQYF	TGTGCCTGGAGTGGCCAGGGGAGCGGCGAGCAGTACTTC
TRBV19	NA	NA	TRBJ1-1	CASRIETVANTEAFF	TGTGCCAGTAGGATAGAGACAGTAGCGAACACTGAAGCTTTCTTT
TRBV11-2	TRBD1	NA	TRBJ2-7	CASSPGTGSYEQYF	TGTGCCAGCAGCCCAGGGACAGGCTCCTACGAGCAGTACTTC
TRBV7-3	NA	NA	TRBJ2-3	CASSQNGGNTDTQYF	TGTGCCAGCAGCCAAAATGGGGGCAACACAGATACGCAGTATTTT
TRBV7-2	NA	NA	TRBJ2-5	CASSLEKETQYF	TGTGCCAGCAGCTTAGAGAAGGAGACCCAGTACTTC
TRBV7-9	NA	NA	TRBJ1-1	CASSPDTGWAEAFF	TGTGCCAGCAGCCCCGACACGGGTTGGGCTGAAGCTTTCTTT
TRBV4-2	NA	NA	TRBJ2-3	CASSQEAASTDTQYF	TGTGCCAGCAGCCAAGAAGCAGCTAGCACAGATACGCAGTATTTT
TRBV7-2	NA	NA	TRBJ1-2	CASSPERAEVYYGYTF	TGTGCCAGCAGCCCCGAGAGGGCCGAGGTCTACTATGGCTACACCTTC
TRBV5-1	TRBD1	NA	TRBJ2-7	CASSPRTGAPYEQYF	TGCGCCAGCAGTCCCCGGACAGGGGCCCCCTACGAGCAGTACTTC
TRBV2	NA	NA	TRBJ2-3	CASGRPKASSTDTQYF	TGTGCCAGCGGACGCCCCAAGGCAAGTAGCACAGATACGCAGTATTTT
TRBV5-4	TRBD2	NA	TRBJ2-1	CASNLGGSSSYNEQFF	TGTGCCAGCAACCTGGGGGGGTCGAGCTCCTACAATGAGCAGTTCTTC
TRBV18	TRBD2	NA	TRBJ2-1	CASSLRPGLAGQTSYNEQFF	TGTGCCAGCTCACTTAGGCCGGGACTAGCGGGTCAAACTTCCTACAATGAGCAGTTCTTC
TRBV11-3	NA	NA	TRBJ1-1	CASSLEGNTEAFF	TGTGCCAGCAGCTTAGAGGGGAACACTGAAGCTTTCTTT
TRBV19	TRBD2	once	TRBJ2-1	CASSIDLSSGVFNEQFF	TGTGCCAGTAGTATAGATCTTAGTAGCGGGGTATTCAATGAGCAGTTCTTC
TRBV6-5	NA	NA	TRBJ1-1	CASSRGWENTEAFF	TGTGCCAGCAGTCGGGGGTGGGAGAACACTGAAGCTTTCTTT
TRBV5-6	NA	few	TRBJ1-1	CASSLGGKTEAFF	TGTGCCAGCAGCTTAGGCGGGAAAACTGAAGCTTTCTTT
TRBV15	NA	NA	TRBJ2-1	CATSRDRPLGNEQFF	TGTGCCACCAGCAGAGATCGCCCCCTGGGCAATGAGCAGTTCTTC
TRBV30	NA	once	TRBJ1-1	CAWSVRGGSLNTEAFF	TGTGCCTGGAGTGTACGGGGGGGGTCTTTGAACACTGAAGCTTTCTTT
TRBV7-9	NA	NA	TRBJ1-1	CASSSSGGYTEAFF	TGTGCCAGCAGTTCTAGCGGGGGGTACACTGAAGCTTTCTTT
TRBV5-6	NA	NA	TRBJ2-7	CASSSRGINEQYF	TGTGCCAGCAGCTCTAGGGGGATCAACGAGCAGTACTTC
TRBV11-1	TRBD1	NA	TRBJ2-7	CASSLALRTGDYEQYF	TGTGCCAGCAGCTTAGCACTTAGGACAGGGGACTACGAGCAGTACTTC
TRBV7-9	NA	NA	TRBJ1-4	CASSSRQAAEKLFF	TGTGCCAGCAGCTCGAGACAGGCGGCTGAAAAACTGTTTTTT
TRBV25-1	TRBD2	NA	TRBJ2-1	CASSLVAGPREQFF	TGTGCCAGCAGTTTGGTAGCGGGGCCCCGAGAGCAGTTCTTC
TRBV1	NA	NA	TRBJ1-1	CTSSPSRTGVYTEAFF	TGCACCAGCAGCCCCTCTCGGACAGGGGTTTACACTGAAGCTTTCTTT
TRBV18	TRBD2	NA	TRBJ2-5	CASSPRTSTNQETQYF	TGTGCCAGCTCACCAAGGACTAGCACCAACCAAGAGACCCAGTACTTC
TRBV11-2	NA	NA	TRBJ1-2	CASSLSPLYGYTF	TGTGCCAGCAGCTTATCACCCCTCTATGGCTACACCTTC
TRBV4-1	NA	NA	TRBJ2-6	CASSFRIDSGANVLTF	TGCGCCAGCAGCTTCAGGATAGACTCTGGGGCCAACGTCCTGACTTTC
TRBV28	NA	NA	TRBJ2-7	CASSRQQGNYEQYF	TGTGCCAGCAGCAGACAACAAGGGAACTACGAGCAGTACTTC
TRBV4-3	NA	NA	TRBJ1-5	CASSQGSTDQPQHF	TGCGCCAGCAGCCAAGGCTCGACAGATCAGCCCCAGCATTTT
TRBV4-2	NA	NA	TRBJ2-3	CASSQEIQRGTDTQYF	TGTGCCAGCAGCCAAGAAATCCAGCGGGGCACAGATACGCAGTATTTT
TRBV28	NA	NA	TRBJ1-4	CASSLVGSEKLFF	TGTGCCAGCAGTTTAGTCGGGAGTGAAAAACTGTTTTTT
TRBV15	TRBD1	once	TRBJ1-3	CATSRGWTGAGNTIYF	TGTGCCACCAGCAGAGGGTGGACAGGAGCTGGAAACACCATATATTTT
TRBV15	NA	NA	TRBJ2-5	CATSREGKETQYF	TGTGCCACCAGCAGAGAAGGCAAAGAGACCCAGTACTTC
TRBV6-1	NA	few	TRBJ1-6	CATSKTIVNSPLHF	TGTGCCACATCAAAGACGATTGTTAATTCACCCCTCCACTTT
TRBV23-1	NA	once	TRBJ1-1	CCGVPTEAFF	TGCTGCGGGGTCCCTACCGAAGCTTTCTTT
TRBV9	NA	NA	TRBJ1-5	CASSVGVVGNQPQHF	TGTGCCAGCAGCGTTGGGGTGGTAGGCAATCAGCCCCAGCATTTT
TRBV7-9	NA	NA	TRBJ1-5	CASTPGRGEGNQPQHF	TGTGCCAGCACCCCCGGTAGGGGAGAAGGCAATCAGCCCCAGCATTTT
TRBV7-2	TRBD1	NA	TRBJ1-1	CASSSGGANTEAFF	TGTGCCAGCAGCTCAGGGGGCGCGAACACTGAAGCTTTCTTT
TRBV7-3	NA	few	TRBJ2-7	CASSRQLQGEQYF	TGTGCCAGCAGCCGGCAGCTTCAAGGCGAGCAGTACTTC
TRBV9	TRBD1	NA	TRBJ1-5	CASSQGGARGPQHF	TGTGCCAGCAGCCAGGGGGGGGCTCGCGGGCCCCAGCATTTT
TRBV6-6	NA	NA	TRBJ1-2	CASSYTTGGYTF	TGTGCCAGCAGTTACACAACAGGGGGCTACACCTTC
TRBV18	TRBD1	few	TRBJ1-5	CASSFGQGNQPQHF	TGTGCCAGCTCATTCGGACAGGGCAATCAGCCCCAGCATTTT
TRBV30	NA	NA	TRBJ1-2	CAWSVRGYGYTF	TGTGCCTGGAGTGTACGCGGCTATGGCTACACCTTC
TRBV7-6	NA	NA	TRBJ2-7	CASSLRAGSDIYEQYF	TGTGCCAGCAGCTTAAGAGCAGGGAGCGACATCTACGAGCAGTACTTC
TRBV29-1	NA	once	TRBJ2-6	CSVDPGSGANVLTF	TGCAGCGTTGATCCGGGCTCTGGGGCCAACGTCCTGACTTTC
TRBV5-1	NA	NA	TRBJ1-1	CASSLAPVTGAFF	TGCGCCAGCAGCTTGGCCCCGGTGACAGGAGCTTTCTTT
TRBV6-5	NA	NA	TRBJ1-4	CASRPQGAGEKLFF	TGTGCCAGCAGGCCACAGGGTGCGGGTGAAAAACTGTTTTTT
TRBV6-6	NA	NA	TRBJ1-1	CASSYSQNTEAFF	TGTGCCAGCAGTTACTCCCAGAACACTGAAGCTTTCTTT
TRBV6-1	NA	NA	TRBJ1-2	CASRTVANYGYTF	TGTGCCAGCAGGACAGTAGCTAACTATGGCTACACCTTC